This TCR beta chain emerged from a study of T cell changes during pregnancy in multiple sclerosis. Libraries were prepared by immunoSEQ multiplex PCR; TCRdb keeps only in-frame clonotypes and omits some of them. The sample holds 95,000 to 100,000 clones, about 90% seen once. The CDR3 is made up of 14 amino acids. V was pared by 0 bases and J by 5 bases, with 11 bases between. From germline, CDR1 is SGHRS and CDR2 YFSETQ. This receptor was obtained from a female donor with multiple sclerosis, enrolled in a pregnancy study. This chain links TRBV5-1 with TRBJ2-5; possible D gene TRBD2, 5 bases. Sequenced here: peripheral blood, sampled in the second trimester of pregnancy. The CDR3 protein is CASSLAAARETQYF. The CDR3 DNA is TGCGCCAGCAGCTTGGCAGCGGCCCGTGAGACCCAGTACTTC.